What follows describes a single TCR beta chain. Profiled with immunoSEQ multiplex PCR; TCRdb holds only in-frame clones, not every one. The sample includes 160,000 or so clones, roughly 90% of them seen just once. This record comes from a study of blood T cell repertoires in COVID-19. Study summary: Researchers got acute and convalescent COVID-19 samples from the United States, Italy and Spain. From T cells, B-cell-depleted T cells, or PBMCs came the material, which was cDNA or gDNA.

The CDR3 spans 15 residues. Germline lookup yields CDR1 MNHEY and CDR2 SVGAGI. The V and J ends lost 2 bases and 0 bases respectively, with 11 bases between them. The participants were between about 18 and 90 years old and came from some 25 US areas. Cohort 3 donors counted as recovered after two negative PCRs, clearance, or resolved symptoms. The clonotype comes from a woman between 50 and 59 years old who had recovered from COVID-19. This rearrangement joins TRBV6-5 to TRBJ2-7, with D perhaps matching TRBD1 (5 bases). Source material: PBMCs or T cells enriched from blood (not recorded which). The CDR3 DNA sequence: TGTGCCAGCAGTTACGTGTCCACAGGCTCCTACGAGCAGTACTTC. It codes for CASSYVSTGSYEQYF.